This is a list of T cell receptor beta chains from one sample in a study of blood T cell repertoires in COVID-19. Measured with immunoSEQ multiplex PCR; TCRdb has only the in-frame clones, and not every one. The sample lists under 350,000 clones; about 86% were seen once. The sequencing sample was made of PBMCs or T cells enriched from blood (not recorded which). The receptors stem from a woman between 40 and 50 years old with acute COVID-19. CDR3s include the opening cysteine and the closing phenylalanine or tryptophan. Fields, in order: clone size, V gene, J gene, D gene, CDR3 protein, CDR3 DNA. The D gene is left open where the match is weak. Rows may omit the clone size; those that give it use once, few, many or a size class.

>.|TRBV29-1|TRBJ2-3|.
CSVVVGLGTDTQYF
TGCAGCGTTGTCGTGGGGCTTGGCACAGATACGCAGTATTTT
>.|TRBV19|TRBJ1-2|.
CASSLDTAYGYTF
TGTGCCAGTAGTTTGGACACGGCGTATGGCTACACCTTC
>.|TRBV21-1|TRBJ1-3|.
CASRLTGMKLSGNTIYF
TGTGCCAGCAGATTAACCGGGATGAAGCTCTCTGGAAACACCATATATTTT
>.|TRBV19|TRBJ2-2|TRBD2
CASSIDLGGVSGELFF
TGTGCCAGTAGTATAGATCTGGGAGGGGTTTCCGGGGAGCTGTTTTTT
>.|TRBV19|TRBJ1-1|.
CASSIGGTPNTEAFF
TGTGCCAGTAGTATAGGGGGGACACCGAACACTGAAGCTTTCTTT
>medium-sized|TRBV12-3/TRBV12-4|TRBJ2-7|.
CASSLAGEQYF
TGTGCCAGCAGTCTGGCGGGAGAGCAGTACTTC
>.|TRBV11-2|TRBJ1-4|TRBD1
CASSSPRDSEKLFF
TGTGCCAGCAGCTCCCCCCGGGACAGCGAAAAACTGTTTTTT
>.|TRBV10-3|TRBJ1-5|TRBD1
CAIRSDRPNQPQHF
TGTGCCATCAGATCGGACAGGCCCAATCAGCCCCAGCATTTT
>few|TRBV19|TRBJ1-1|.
CASRTATNTEAFF
TGTGCCAGTAGAACAGCAACAAACACTGAAGCTTTCTTT
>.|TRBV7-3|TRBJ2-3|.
CASSLIDRTSTQYF
TGTGCCAGCAGCTTAATCGACAGGACCTCGACGCAGTATTTT
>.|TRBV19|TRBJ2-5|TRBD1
CASSIGQGAETQYF
TGTGCCAGTAGTATTGGACAGGGGGCAGAGACCCAGTACTTC
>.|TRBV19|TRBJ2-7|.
CASSIAGTFLGEQYF
TGTGCCAGTAGTATTGCCGGGACTTTCCTCGGTGAGCAGTACTTC
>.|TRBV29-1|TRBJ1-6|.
CSAWTGDNSPLHF
TGCAGCGCCTGGACGGGGGACAATTCACCCCTCCACTTT
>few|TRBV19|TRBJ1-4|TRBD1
CASRPSNRGLEKLFF
TGTGCCAGTAGACCTTCGAACAGGGGTTTGGAAAAACTGTTTTTT
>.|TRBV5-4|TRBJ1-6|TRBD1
CASSLGQGAGSPLHF
TGTGCCAGCAGCTTGGGACAGGGGGCAGGTTCACCCCTCCACTTT
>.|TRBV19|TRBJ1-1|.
CASSFSRGNTEAFF
TGTGCCAGTAGTTTCAGCCGGGGTAACACTGAAGCTTTCTTT
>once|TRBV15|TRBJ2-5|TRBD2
CATRRAGGQETQYF
TGTGCCACCAGACGAGCGGGAGGGCAAGAGACCCAGTACTTC
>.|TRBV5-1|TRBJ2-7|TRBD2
CASSFTPGLFYEQYF
TGCGCCAGCAGCTTTACACCGGGACTATTTTACGAGCAGTACTTC
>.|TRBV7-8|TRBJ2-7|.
CASSLRDEQYF
TGTGCCAGCAGCCTAAGAGACGAGCAGTACTTC
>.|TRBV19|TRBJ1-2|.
CASSKGGTRSNYGYTF
TGTGCCAGTAGTAAGGGGGGGACCCGAAGTAACTATGGCTACACCTTC
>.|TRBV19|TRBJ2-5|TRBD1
CASRPPGQGKETQYF
TGTGCCAGTAGACCGCCGGGACAGGGAAAAGAGACCCAGTACTTC
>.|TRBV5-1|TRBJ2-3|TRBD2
CASSSSGTSGGTQYF
TGCGCCAGCAGCTCCTCCGGGACTAGCGGGGGGACGCAGTATTTT
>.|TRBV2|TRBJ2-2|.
CASRDGGANTGELFF
TGTGCCAGCAGGGATGGGGGCGCCAACACCGGGGAGCTGTTTTTT
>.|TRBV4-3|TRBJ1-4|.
CASSQYRDTSTNEKLFF
TGCGCCAGCAGCCAGTACCGGGACACCTCAACTAATGAAAAACTGTTTTTT
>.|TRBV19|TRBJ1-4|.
CASSEGSENEKLFF
TGTGCCAGTAGTGAGGGCAGCGAGAATGAAAAACTGTTTTTT
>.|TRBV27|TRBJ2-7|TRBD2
CASSLRQTSGRSYEQYF
TGTGCCAGCAGTTTGCGCCAGACTAGCGGGCGCTCCTACGAGCAGTACTTC
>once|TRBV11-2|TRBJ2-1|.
CASSLDGSRNNEQFF
TGTGCCAGCAGCTTAGACGGTTCGCGGAACAATGAGCAGTTCTTC
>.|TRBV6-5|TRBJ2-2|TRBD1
CASSSTGVGTTGELFF
TGTGCCAGCAGTTCAACAGGGGTCGGGACGACCGGGGAGCTGTTTTTT
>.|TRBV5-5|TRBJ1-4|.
CASSLATGQTEKLFF
TGTGCCAGCAGCTTGGCGACTGGACAGACGGAAAAACTGTTTTTT
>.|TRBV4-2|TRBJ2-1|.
CASSQDRGSWDEQFF
TGTGCCAGCAGCCAAGATCGTGGGAGTTGGGATGAGCAGTTCTTC
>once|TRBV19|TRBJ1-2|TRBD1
CASSIGGTGGLIGGYTF
TGTGCCAGTAGTATAGGAGGGACAGGGGGCCTTATTGGGGGCTACACCTTC
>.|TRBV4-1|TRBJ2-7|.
CASSQPAARVYEQYF
TGCGCCAGCAGCCAACCGGCAGCGCGAGTATACGAGCAGTACTTC
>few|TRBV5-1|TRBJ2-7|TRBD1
CASSQPGQDYEQYF
TGCGCCAGCAGCCAACCGGGACAGGACTACGAGCAGTACTTC
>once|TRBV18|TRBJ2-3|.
CASSPKSGYSTDTQYF
TGTGCCAGCTCACCGAAGAGCGGCTATAGCACAGATACGCAGTATTTT
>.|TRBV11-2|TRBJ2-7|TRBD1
CASSAWNSQGVIYEQYF
TGTGCCAGCAGCGCATGGAATTCGCAGGGGGTAATTTACGAGCAGTACTTC
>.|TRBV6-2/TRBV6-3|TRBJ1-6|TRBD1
CASSLFVTGSNSPLHF
TGTGCCAGCAGTCTCTTTGTGACAGGGAGTAATTCACCCCTCCACTTT
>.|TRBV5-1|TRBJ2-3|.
CASSSRAGGTDTQYF
TGCGCCAGCAGTTCGCGGGCAGGGGGCACAGATACGCAGTATTTT
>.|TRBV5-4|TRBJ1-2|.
CASSWGRGADYGYTF
TGTGCCAGCAGCTGGGGCAGGGGCGCGGACTATGGCTACACCTTC
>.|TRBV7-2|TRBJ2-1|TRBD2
CASSLGPSGRGNEQFF
TGTGCCAGCAGCTTAGGCCCTAGCGGGAGGGGCAATGAGCAGTTCTTC
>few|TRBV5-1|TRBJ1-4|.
CASSLNGINEKLFF
TGCGCCAGCAGCTTGAACGGGATTAATGAAAAACTGTTTTTT
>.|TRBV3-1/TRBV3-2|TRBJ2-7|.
CASSHLSLARSTEQYF
TGTGCCAGCAGCCACTTATCTCTAGCGCGCAGTACCGAGCAGTACTTC
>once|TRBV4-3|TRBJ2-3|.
CASSHLDSRLGKVTDTQYF
TGCGCCAGCAGCCATTTGGACAGCCGTCTAGGCAAAGTCACAGATACGCAGTATTTT
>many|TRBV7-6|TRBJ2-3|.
CASSLASGSTDTQYF
TGTGCCAGCAGCTTAGCGTCAGGTAGCACAGATACGCAGTATTTT
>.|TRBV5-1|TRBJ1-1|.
CASSLGQVNTEAFF
TGCGCCAGCAGCTTGGGACAAGTGAACACTGAAGCTTTCTTT
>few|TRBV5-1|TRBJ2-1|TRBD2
CASSTGRLAIGNEQFF
TGCGCCAGCAGCACCGGCCGACTAGCGATTGGCAATGAGCAGTTCTTC
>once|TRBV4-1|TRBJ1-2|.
CASSQDGGAYGYTF
TGCGCCAGCAGCCAAGATGGAGGGGCTTATGGCTACACCTTC